This T cell receptor beta chain derives from a study of blood T cell repertoires in COVID-19. The overall study: There were acute and convalescent COVID-19 samples, and they came from the United States, Italy and Spain. T cells, B-cell-depleted T cells, or PBMCs supplied cDNA or gDNA.

Authors' processing steps: Cell counts per sample came from amplifying reference gene primers. The assay was immunoSEQ multiplex PCR, and TCRdb's table has in-frame clones only and misses some. V and J calls and clone size are copied from that table; D and trimming were computed from the DNA. The table shows about 120,000 clones, with 83% occurring only once. The CDR3 runs 15 residues. Germline lookup yields CDR1 KGHDR and CDR2 SFDVKD. Trimming cost V 6 bases and J 10 bases; bases outside gene matches: 9. This TCR came from a man under 40 with acute or convalescent COVID-19. Sequenced: peripheral blood. The chain combines TRBV24-1 with TRBJ1-6; 9 bases are shared with TRBD1. CDR3 sequence: CATSLPQGAGSPLHF. For the CDR3, the DNA is TGTGCCACCAGTCTCCCACAGGGGGCTGGGTCACCCCTCCACTTT.